A selection of T cell receptor beta chains follows, all from one sample in a study of blood T cell repertoires in COVID-19. Produced via immunoSEQ multiplex PCR; TCRdb's table is partial and in-frame only. The table includes some 320,000 clones, around nine tenths detected once. The sequenced material came from PBMCs or T cells enriched from blood (not recorded which). The receptor set was obtained from a man between 60 and 75 years old who had recovered from COVID-19. CDR3s include the opening cysteine and the closing phenylalanine or tryptophan. A D gene is named only where the DNA matches it firmly. Clone size is shown for a subset of rows, as once, few, many or a class of expanded clone.

d_gene	abundance	len	v_gene	j_gene	CDR3aa	CDR3nt
-	-	14	TRBV11-2	TRBJ2-1	CASSLRQGRNEQFF	TGTGCCAGCAGCTTACGGCAGGGCAGAAATGAGCAGTTCTTC
TRBD2	-	17	TRBV4-3	TRBJ2-6	CASSQWGGTLGANVLTF	TGCGCCAGCAGCCAATGGGGAGGGACTCTGGGGGCCAACGTCCTGACTTTC
-	once	15	TRBV19	TRBJ2-1	CASSIAESSYNEQFF	TGTGCCAGTAGTATAGCCGAGAGCTCCTACAATGAGCAGTTCTTC
-	few	14	TRBV4-2	TRBJ2-7	CASSPGQRPYEQYF	TGTGCCAGCAGCCCTGGACAGAGACCTTACGAGCAGTACTTC
TRBD1	-	16	TRBV3-1/TRBV3-2	TRBJ1-6	CASSQYGQGANSPLHF	TGTGCCAGCAGCCAATACGGGCAGGGGGCAAATTCACCCCTCCACTTT
-	-	19	TRBV21-1	TRBJ2-2	CASSKASPAGVVSTGELFF	TGTGCCAGCAGCAAAGCTTCCCCAGCGGGAGTTGTCAGCACCGGGGAGCTGTTTTTT
TRBD1	once	16	TRBV28	TRBJ1-1	CASSLSQGTGPFEAFF	TGTGCCAGCAGTTTGTCCCAAGGGACAGGGCCCTTTGAAGCTTTCTTT
-	-	16	TRBV6-6	TRBJ2-6	CASSYSAGYGANVLTF	TGTGCCAGCAGTTACTCGGCAGGATACGGGGCCAACGTCCTGACTTTC
TRBD1	-	19	TRBV24-1	TRBJ2-1	CATSDSHVPRDRVYNEQFF	TGTGCCACCAGTGATTCTCACGTCCCTCGGGACAGGGTCTACAATGAGCAGTTCTTC
-	-	15	TRBV6-5	TRBJ2-2	CASSQRTANTGELFF	TGTGCCAGCAGCCAAAGGACAGCAAACACCGGGGAGCTGTTTTTT
-	-	15	TRBV5-1	TRBJ2-7	CASSPILSGTYEQYF	TGCGCCAGCAGCCCAATACTTAGCGGTACGTACGAGCAGTACTTC
TRBD2	-	14	TRBV9	TRBJ2-7	CASSDSGSGDEQYF	TGTGCCAGCAGCGATAGCGGGAGTGGGGACGAGCAGTACTTC
-	-	15	TRBV5-5	TRBJ2-3	CASSLRDRRTDTQYF	TGTGCCAGCAGCTTGCGAGACAGGCGCACAGATACGCAGTATTTT
-	-	16	TRBV7-6	TRBJ2-1	CASSLTGGGSYNEQFF	TGTGCCAGCAGCTTAACGGGGGGCGGTTCCTACAATGAGCAGTTCTTC
TRBD1	-	17	TRBV27	TRBJ2-1	CASSPWTGSNLYNEQFF	TGTGCCAGCTCCCCCTGGACAGGGTCCAACCTATACAATGAGCAGTTCTTC
TRBD2	-	16	TRBV18	TRBJ2-1	CASSELAGGSYNEQFF	TGTGCCAGCTCAGAACTCGCGGGAGGTTCCTACAATGAGCAGTTCTTC
-	-	16	TRBV7-9	TRBJ1-5	CASSLAVSGANQPQHF	TGTGCCAGCAGCTTAGCGGTGTCTGGGGCTAATCAGCCCCAGCATTTT
-	-	18	TRBV5-4	TRBJ2-1	CASSTRTASIGSYNEQFF	TGTGCCAGCAGCACCCGGACAGCTAGTATCGGTTCCTACAATGAGCAGTTCTTC
-	-	12	TRBV28	TRBJ1-1	CASSLLRTEAFF	TGTGCCAGCAGTTTACTCAGAACTGAAGCTTTCTTT
TRBD2	-	16	TRBV5-4	TRBJ2-7	CASSSEGLAGISEQYF	TGTGCCAGCAGCTCCGAAGGGCTAGCGGGGATTAGCGAGCAGTACTTC
TRBD1	once	14	TRBV6-5	TRBJ2-1	CASSFGQGANEQFF	TGTGCCAGCAGTTTCGGACAGGGGGCTAATGAGCAGTTCTTC
TRBD2	-	18	TRBV28	TRBJ2-1	CASTEGGGLAGPYNEQFF	TGTGCCAGCACCGAAGGGGGGGGATTAGCGGGGCCCTACAATGAGCAGTTCTTC
TRBD1	-	14	TRBV18	TRBJ2-3	CASSGTGSTDTQYF	TGTGCCAGCTCAGGGACAGGAAGCACAGATACGCAGTATTTT